This TCR beta chain was recovered during a study of blood T cell repertoires in COVID-19. Study summary: Whether acute or convalescent, the COVID-19 samples came from the United States, Italy and Spain. In each case, the material was cDNA or gDNA derived from T cells, B-cell-depleted T cells, or PBMCs.

Original methodology: Estimation of nucleated cell counts was performed using reference gene primer amplification. Produced via immunoSEQ multiplex PCR; TCRdb's table is partial and in-frame only. Clonal size and the V and J genes are those of that table, whereas D and trimming came from the DNA. The profile shows around 340,000 clones, about 86% of them singletons. CDR1 is PRHDT, CDR2 FYEKMQ, per germline (reference sequence). Losses at the gene ends were 3 bases for V and 14 bases for J; bases not matched to a gene: 7. The CDR3 is 12 residues long. The sample taken for sequencing was peripheral blood. The TCR comes from a young man with active or convalescent COVID-19. This chain uses TRBV13 with TRBJ2-3, with 8 bases lining up with TRBD2. The CDR3 region is CASSLGTSSPYF. The CDR3 region has the DNA TGTGCCAGCAGCTTGGGGACTAGTAGTCCGTATTTT.